The 2 T cell receptor beta chains listed next were all sequenced from one sample in a study of long-term antiretroviral therapy in people with HIV. Run at survey level, the immunoSEQ assay was version v3.0. Some clones are missing from TCRdb's copy, which holds only in-frame ones; the method was immunoSEQ multiplex PCR. The data show 35,000 or so clones, around 84% seen once. The sequenced sample was unsorted PBMCs, obtained 2.7 to 2.9 years before starting antiretroviral therapy. These receptors were obtained from a woman in her 30s with HIV.

The chain combines TRBV5-1 with TRBJ1-2; possible D gene TRBD1, 6 bases. V gave up 2 bases and J gave up 5 bases, with 13 bases separating them. The CDR3 contains 14 residues. CDR1 SGHRS and CDR2 YFSETQ come from the germline V gene. The CDR3 region has the DNA TGCGCCAGCAGCTTTACAGGGTCGGGGTATGGCTACACCTTC. It is translated as CASSFTGSGYGYTF.

The gene calls are TRBV5-6 and TRBJ2-7; no firm D call. Germline V gives CDR1 SGHDT, CDR2 YYEEEE. The CDR3 consists of 14 residues. V lost 0 bases, J lost 0 bases, and 7 bases lay in between. For the CDR3, the DNA is TGTGCCAGCAGCTTGGTCCCGAGCTCCTACGAGCAGTACGTC. Protein: CASSLVPSSYEQYV.